This T cell receptor beta chain came from a study of blood T cells in healthy people across ages. Study-wide points: A roughly linear fall in TCR beta diversity per million T cells was seen with increasing age.

Only a few counts were recorded for this clonotype. Its antigen is as yet unknown. Total RNA was isolated from each sample in quantities of at least 5 micrograms. V was pared by 5 bases and J by 2 bases, with 13 bases between. CDR3 length: 14 residues. CDR1 and CDR2 from the germline V gene are LGHDT and YNNKEL (reference sequence). The authors ran a second PCR of about 6 to 11 cycles using a sample-barcoded 5' primer and a J-beta primer mix. A template-switch adaptor that had 12 random nucleotides put a tag on each cDNA molecule. TCRdb reprocessed the 5' RACE reads via MiXCR and lists one record per CDR3 protein. The table records fewer than 650,000 distinct CDR3 sequences, about 26% of them present only once. The same sample was also used in a study of T cells of mothers and their children. This second study notes: Slightly higher overlap, not significant, was seen in related mother-child pairs than in unrelated pairs.

Material for sequencing was blood. The source is a boy aged 2 to 10 in good health. The rearrangement links TRBV3-1 to TRBJ2-7; possibly TRBD2 for D (5 bases). CDR3 in amino acids: CASSFRGSTYEQYF. CDR3 bases: TGTGCCAGCAGCTTCAGAGGGTCTACCTACGAGCAGTACTTC.